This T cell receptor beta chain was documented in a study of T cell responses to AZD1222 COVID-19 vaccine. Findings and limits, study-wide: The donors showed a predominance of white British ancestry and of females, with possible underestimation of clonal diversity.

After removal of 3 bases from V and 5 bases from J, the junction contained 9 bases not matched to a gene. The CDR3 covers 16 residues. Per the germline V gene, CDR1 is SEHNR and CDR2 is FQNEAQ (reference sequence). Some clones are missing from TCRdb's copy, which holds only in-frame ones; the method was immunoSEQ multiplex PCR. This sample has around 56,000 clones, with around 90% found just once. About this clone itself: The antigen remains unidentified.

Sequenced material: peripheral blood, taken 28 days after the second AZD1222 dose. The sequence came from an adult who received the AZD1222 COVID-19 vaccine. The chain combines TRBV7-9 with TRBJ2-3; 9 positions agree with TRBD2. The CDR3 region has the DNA TGTGCCAGCAGCTTTAGCGGGAGAGGGGGAGGAGATACGCAGTATTTT. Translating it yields CASSFSGRGGGDTQYF.